The following is a TCR beta chain sequence with its context. Its specificity is not known. The CDR3 length is 15 residues. CDR1 and CDR2 from the germline V gene are SGHNT and YYREEE (reference sequence). Trimming cost V 5 bases and J 7 bases; bases outside gene matches: 11. The data belong to a study of T cells in localized non-small cell lung cancer. Points from the study as a whole: Clonality peaked in uninvolved adjacent lung rather than tumor.

TCRdb's table, derived via immunoSEQ multiplex PCR, lists solely in-frame clones and lacks some. There are tens of thousands of clones in the sample; just over 90% occur only once, and about 20% lies in the top ten. The chain is built from TRBV5-4 and TRBJ2-1; 8 bases map to TRBD2. The starting material was peripheral blood, obtained before any cancer treatment. The receptor was isolated from a man aged 40 to 69 with stage I lung adenocarcinoma. The CDR3 sequence is CASRTGSGSSNEQFF. In nucleotides, the CDR3 is TGTGCCAGCAGAACTGGGAGCGGGAGCTCGAATGAGCAGTTCTTC.